This record covers a single TCR beta chain. This clonotype has a handful of counts. There is no known antigen for this receptor. Base qualities are not at hand, and no much larger clone is one base apart. These data come from a study of T-cell memory formation after mild COVID-19 (dated by TCRdb to the early 2020s). With respect to the entire study: TCR sequence clusters from the two donors were largely donor specific. Two young, previously healthy adult volunteers made up the cohort, one male and one female. In two donors, T-cell clones that expanded and contracted after mild COVID-19 were followed by sequencing TCRalpha and TCRbeta repertoires longitudinally. Findings and caveats that apply to the study as a whole: Contracting CD4+ clones were found mainly in CM and EM memory subsets, while CD8+ clones were enriched in EMRA. Clones contracting from day 15 to 85 had balanced CD4/CD8 phenotypes, while a second wave expanding from day 15 to 37 was biased towards CD4+. The second-wave clones that peaked on day 37 were not confirmed to be SARS-CoV-2 specific. Some responding clones were found in pre-infection memory, which suggests that pre-existing cross-reactive memory T cells took part in the SARS-CoV-2 response. The study covered only a couple of mild cases, and larger cohorts including severe cases with pre-infection samples were considered necessary.

The listed sequencing device is Illumina NovaSeq 6000. TCRalpha and TCRbeta cDNA libraries were built by 5'RACE with constant-segment primers, adding sample barcodes and unique molecular identifiers. RNA was extracted from every sample with Trizol reagent. Amplification of the libraries took two PCR steps, and the second step added a second sample barcode plus Illumina TruSeq adapters. Sequencing of the libraries was done on an Illumina NovaSeq, producing 2 x 150 bp paired-end reads. The study's own analysis went as follows. Demultiplexing of reads and collapsing into UMI-guided consensus sequences were performed with migec v1.2.7. With mixcr v2.1.11, UMI consensuses were aligned to TRA and TRB V and J templates and assembled into clonotypes. Expanded or contracted clonotypes were those called significant by both edgeR and NoisET, with noise models trained on biological replicates. For edgeR calls, the thresholds were a false discovery rate-adjusted p below 0.01 and a log2 fold-change of 1. PCA with hierarchical clustering of max-normalized trajectories of the 1000 most abundant clonotypes was used as exploratory dynamics analysis. The CD4 or CD8 phenotype of responding clones was assigned using the separately sequenced CD4+ and CD8+ repertoires. Clones were called with MiXCR by TCRdb after fastp trimmed the public reads at Q25, and only in-frame beta chains were retained. Records with the same CDR3 protein are collapsed into one entry carrying the most frequent genes and DNA. TCRdb's processing, not the study's, gives the V and J calls here. The sample profile shows around 320,000 distinct CDR3 sequences; approximately 19% of them were found once. The top ten clonotypes cover under 25% of the sample.

Ficoll-Paque density gradient centrifugation was used to isolate PBMCs. Via the germline V gene (reference sequence), CDR1 is DFQATT and CDR2 SNEGSKA. Relative to germline, V is missing 5 bases and J is missing 5 bases, with 9 bases of the junction outside any gene match. From the cysteine up to the phenylalanine, the CDR3 has a length of 14 residues. The only DNA kept is the CDR3, 42 bases in frame from the first base. Sequenced material: PBMCs or a T cell subset sorted from them (not recorded which). Rearrangement joined TRBV20-1 to TRBJ2-1, with 7 bases in between that match TRBD2. This receptor was identified in a man in his late teens or twenties who had mild COVID-19 (a few samples of this study predate the infection). The sample titles of this study are shuffled in the database, so cell type and time point are left out; the donor was told from shared clones. The CDR3 corresponds to CSALRGGGHNEQFF. The nucleotide sequence is given as TGCAGTGCTTTACGGGGCGGGGGTCACAATGAGCAGTTCTTC.